The text below deals with one T cell receptor (beta chain). The antigen is unknown. The PCR made use of 60 Vbeta and 13 Jbeta primers. This table comes from immunoSEQ multiplex PCR, and its TCRdb copy is limited to in-frame clones, with some not included. The profile shows about 160,000 clones, approximately 80% of them singletons. These data come from a study of cytomegalovirus exposure and HLA in healthy donors. About the study: Genetic ancestry analysis placed over 75% of the 400 or so donors that were genotyped in the Caucasian-associated cluster.

Overall study results and limits: Earlier analysis looked at TCR beta V segments, and most were productive about 87% or about 30% of the time.

The V gene's germline CDR1 is SGDLS and CDR2 YYNGEE. The CDR3 is 14 amino acids. Trimming stripped 3 bases from V and 3 bases from J, with 11 bases between. The sequenced material came from PBMCs. The TCR comes from a woman aged 50 to 60 in good health and CMV-seronegative. This sequence joins TRBV9 and TRBJ2-3; TRBD1 might be the D (7 bases). CDR3 loop: CASSGTGGTDTQYF. The CDR3 bases are TGTGCCAGCAGCGGGACAGGAGGGACAGATACGCAGTATTTT.